These T cell receptor beta chains were read from a single sample in a study of blood T cell repertoires in COVID-19. Only in-frame clones appear in the TCRdb table, and some are missing; sequencing was by immunoSEQ multiplex PCR. The profile covers a few hundred thousand clones, with just under 90% appearing a single time and roughly 1.9% taken by the ten largest. Material for sequencing was PBMCs or T cells enriched from blood (not recorded which). The receptors here all came from a woman in her sixties who had recovered from COVID-19. Each CDR3 is given with its conserved first and last residue. Fields, in order: J gene, V gene, D gene, clone size, CDR3 protein, CDR3 DNA. A D gene is named only where the DNA matches it firmly. Some rows mark clone size as missing; the rest say once, few, many or name a class of expanded clone.

TRBJ2-3,TRBV4-1,TRBD2,-,CASSQRYGGAGDTQYF,TGCGCCAGCAGCCAAAGATACGGGGGGGCCGGAGATACGCAGTATTTT
TRBJ2-4,TRBV27,TRBD2,-,CASSFRGRDAKNIQYF,TGTGCCAGCAGTTTCCGCGGGAGGGACGCCAAAAACATTCAGTACTTC
TRBJ2-7,TRBV5-1,-,few,CASSLGQGINEQYF,TGCGCCAGCAGCTTGGGTCAGGGGATTAACGAGCAGTACTTC
TRBJ2-7,TRBV18,-,-,CASSPESSYEQYF,TGTGCCAGCTCACCAGAGAGCTCCTACGAGCAGTACTTC
TRBJ2-1,TRBV19,TRBD1,once,CASRPTGGSDEQFF,TGTGCCAGTAGGCCAACAGGGGGGAGCGATGAGCAGTTCTTC
TRBJ1-1,TRBV4-1,TRBD1,-,CASSRTGAGNTEAFF,TGCGCCAGCAGCCGGACAGGGGCCGGGAACACTGAAGCTTTCTTT
TRBJ2-4,TRBV6-1,-,-,CASSETALRDIQYF,TGTGCCAGCAGTGAAACCGCGTTGCGGGACATTCAGTACTTC
TRBJ2-1,TRBV2,-,once,CASSDELESYNEQFF,TGTGCCAGCAGTGATGAGCTAGAATCGTACAATGAGCAGTTCTTC
TRBJ1-1,TRBV5-1,-,-,CASSLAWADEAFF,TGCGCCAGCAGCTTGGCGTGGGCAGACGAAGCTTTCTTT
TRBJ2-3,TRBV10-3,TRBD1,-,CAISWDRGTDTQYF,TGTGCCATCAGTTGGGACAGGGGGACAGATACGCAGTATTTT
TRBJ1-2,TRBV28,-,-,CASTLGGSGGYTF,TGTGCCAGCACCCTGGGGGGTTCCGGCGGCTACACCTTC
TRBJ1-5,TRBV27,-,-,CASSPERGNQPQHF,TGTGCCAGCAGTCCCGAGAGGGGGAATCAGCCCCAGCATTTT
TRBJ2-1,TRBV7-3,TRBD2,-,CASSLTTGLAGGNEQFF,TGTGCCAGCAGCTTAACTACGGGACTAGCGGGAGGGAATGAGCAGTTCTTC
TRBJ1-3,TRBV5-1,-,-,CASGEDSAGNTIYF,TGCGCCAGCGGCGAGGACAGTGCTGGAAACACCATATATTTT
TRBJ2-2,TRBV18,TRBD1,-,CASSALGTVNTGELFF,TGTGCCAGCTCAGCCCTCGGGACAGTTAACACCGGGGAGCTGTTTTTT
TRBJ1-2,TRBV29-1,TRBD1,-,CSVEVQPGQGDYGYTF,TGCAGCGTTGAAGTCCAGCCGGGACAGGGGGACTATGGCTACACCTTC